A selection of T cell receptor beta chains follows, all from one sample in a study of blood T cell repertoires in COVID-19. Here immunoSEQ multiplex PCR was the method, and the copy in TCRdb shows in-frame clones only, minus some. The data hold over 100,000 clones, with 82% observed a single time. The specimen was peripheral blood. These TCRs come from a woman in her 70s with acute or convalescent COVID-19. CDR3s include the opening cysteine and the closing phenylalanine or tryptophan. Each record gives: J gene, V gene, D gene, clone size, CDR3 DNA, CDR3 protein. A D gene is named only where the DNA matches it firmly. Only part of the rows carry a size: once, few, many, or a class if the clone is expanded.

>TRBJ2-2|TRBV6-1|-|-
TGTGCCAGCAGTGAAGCGCAAGCGGGTTACACCGGGGAGCTGTTTTTT
CASSEAQAGYTGELFF
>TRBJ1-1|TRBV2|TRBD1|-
TGTGCCAGCAGCCCACCCGACAGGGCGAACACTGAAGCTTTCTTT
CASSPPDRANTEAFF
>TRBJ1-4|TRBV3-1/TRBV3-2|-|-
TGTGCCAGCAGCCAAGAGTCTTTCTCAGTCCGCGGTGAAAAACTGTTTTTT
CASSQESFSVRGEKLFF
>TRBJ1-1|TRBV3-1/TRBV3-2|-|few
TGTGCCAGCAGCCAAGATCCAGGGTTGAGGACTGAAGCTTTCTTT
CASSQDPGLRTEAFF
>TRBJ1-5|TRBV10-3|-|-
TGTGCCGCCGGGGGGCGGACGAAAAATCAGCCCCAGCATTTT
CAAGGRTKNQPQHF
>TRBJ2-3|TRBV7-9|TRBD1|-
TGTGCCAGCAGCTTCGGGACAGGGGTTATAACAGATACGCAGTATTTT
CASSFGTGVITDTQYF
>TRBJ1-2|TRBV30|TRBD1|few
TGTGCCTGGAGAGAGACAGGGAGCTATGGCTACACCTTC
CAWRETGSYGYTF
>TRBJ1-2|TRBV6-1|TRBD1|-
TGTGCCAGCAGTGAATGGGGGACAGCCTATGGCTACACCTTC
CASSEWGTAYGYTF
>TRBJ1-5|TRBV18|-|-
TGTGCCAGCTCACCGATGGGGCCCCAGAGCAATCAGCCCCAGCATTTT
CASSPMGPQSNQPQHF
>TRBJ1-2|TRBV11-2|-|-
TGTGCCAGCGGGCAGGGCGGAAAAGCTGGCTACACCTTC
CASGQGGKAGYTF
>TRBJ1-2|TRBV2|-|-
TGTGCCAGCAGTGCCGGAGCCTCGACAGGCTATGGCTACACCTTC
CASSAGASTGYGYTF
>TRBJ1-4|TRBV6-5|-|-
TGTGCCAGCAGTTACTCTCTGGGGGGTAGGGATGAAAAACTGTTTTTT
CASSYSLGGRDEKLFF
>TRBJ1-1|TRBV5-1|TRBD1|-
TGCGCCAGCAGCTTGGTCGGACAGGGGACCACTGAAGCTTTCTTT
CASSLVGQGTTEAFF
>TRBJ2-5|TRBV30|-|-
TGTGCCTGGAGTGTATCTAGCGTAAAGACCCAGTACTTC
CAWSVSSVKTQYF
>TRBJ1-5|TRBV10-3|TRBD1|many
TGTGCCACCTCGACAGGGGACAACAATCAGCCCCAGCATTTT
CATSTGDNNQPQHF
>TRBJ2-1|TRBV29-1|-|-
TGCAGCGTTGATGTGGGTAGGGGAAATCAGTTCTTC
CSVDVGRGNQFF
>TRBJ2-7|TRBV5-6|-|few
TGTGCCAGCAGCTTGGTACAGCCTCTCTACGAGCAGTACTTC
CASSLVQPLYEQYF
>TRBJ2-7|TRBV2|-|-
TGTGCCAGCAGACCCGACACGTGGTGGCAGTACTTC
CASRPDTWWQYF
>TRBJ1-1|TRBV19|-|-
TGTGCCAGTATCCTAAGAAACACTGAAGCTTTCTTT
CASILRNTEAFF
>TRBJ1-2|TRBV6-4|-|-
TGTGCCAGCAGTGACCAGTCAGGGCAAAGTTATGGCTACACCTTC
CASSDQSGQSYGYTF
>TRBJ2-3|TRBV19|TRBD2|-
TGTGCCAGTAGCGAGCGGGGGGGATCAGATACGCAGTATTTT
CASSERGGSDTQYF
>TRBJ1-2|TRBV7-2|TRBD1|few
TGTGCCAGCAGCTACCAAGGACAGGGTAACTATGGCTACACCTTC
CASSYQGQGNYGYTF